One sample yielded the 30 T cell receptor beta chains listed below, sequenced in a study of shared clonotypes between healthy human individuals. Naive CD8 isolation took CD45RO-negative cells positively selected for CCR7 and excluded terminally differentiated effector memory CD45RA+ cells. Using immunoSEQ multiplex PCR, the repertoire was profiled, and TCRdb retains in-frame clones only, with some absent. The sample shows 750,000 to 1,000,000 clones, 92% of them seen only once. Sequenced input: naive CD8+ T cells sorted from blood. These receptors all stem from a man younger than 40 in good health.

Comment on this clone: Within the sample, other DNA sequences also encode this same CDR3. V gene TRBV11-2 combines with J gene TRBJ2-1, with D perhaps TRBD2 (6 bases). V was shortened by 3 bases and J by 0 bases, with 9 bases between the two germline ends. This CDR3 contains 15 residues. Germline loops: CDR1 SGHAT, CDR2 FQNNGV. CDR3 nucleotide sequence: TGTGCCAGCAGCTTGGACGGGAGCTCCTACAATGAGCAGTTCTTC. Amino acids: CASSLDGSSYNEQFF.

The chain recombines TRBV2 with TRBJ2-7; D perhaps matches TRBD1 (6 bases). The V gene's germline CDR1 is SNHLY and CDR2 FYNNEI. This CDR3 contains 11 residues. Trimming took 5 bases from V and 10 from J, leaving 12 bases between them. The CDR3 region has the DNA TGTGCCAGCAGTAAAGACAGGCGCCAGTACTTC. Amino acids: CASSKDRRQYF.

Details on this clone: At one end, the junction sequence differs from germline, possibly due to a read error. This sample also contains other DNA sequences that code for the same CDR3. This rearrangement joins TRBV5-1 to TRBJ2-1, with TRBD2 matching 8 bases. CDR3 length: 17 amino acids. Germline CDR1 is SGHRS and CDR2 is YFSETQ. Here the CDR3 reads CASSLLFSGLEFNEQFF. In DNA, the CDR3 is TGCGCTAGCAGCTTGCTGTTCTCGGGACTAGAGTTCAATGAGCAGTTCTTC.

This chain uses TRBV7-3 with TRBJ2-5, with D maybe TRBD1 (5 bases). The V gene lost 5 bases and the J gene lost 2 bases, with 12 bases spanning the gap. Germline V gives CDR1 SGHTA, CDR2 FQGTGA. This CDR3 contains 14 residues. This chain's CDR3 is CASSPGPTQETQYF. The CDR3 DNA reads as TGTGCCAGCAGCCCAGGGCCCACACAAGAGACCCAGTACTTC.

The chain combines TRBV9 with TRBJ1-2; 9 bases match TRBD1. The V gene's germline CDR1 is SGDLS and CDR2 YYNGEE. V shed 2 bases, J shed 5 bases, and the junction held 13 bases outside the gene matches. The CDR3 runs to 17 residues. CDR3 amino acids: CASSVVEPGQGRYGYTF. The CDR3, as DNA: TGTGCCAGCAGCGTGGTCGAACCGGGACAGGGAAGATATGGCTACACCTTC.

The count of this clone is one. CDR3 residues: CASSSRTSGRASNEQFF. Here the CDR3 DNA reads TGTGCCAGCAGCTCAAGGACTAGCGGGAGGGCCTCCAATGAGCAGTTCTTC. The rearrangement uses TRBV5-5 and TRBJ2-1; TRBD2 matches 15 bases. J gave up 6 bases and V 3 bases, and 7 bases lay outside the gene matches. Germline lookup yields CDR1 SGHKS and CDR2 YYEKEE (reference sequence). This CDR3 has 17 residues.

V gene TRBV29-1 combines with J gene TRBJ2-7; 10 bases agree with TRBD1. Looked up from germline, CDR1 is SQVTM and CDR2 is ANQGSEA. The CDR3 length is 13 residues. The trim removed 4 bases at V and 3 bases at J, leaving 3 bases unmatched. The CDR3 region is CSVVRTGGYEQYF. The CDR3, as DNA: TGCAGCGTTGTCCGGACAGGGGGCTACGAGCAGTACTTC.

This chain's CDR3 is CASSYSHRTLHEQYF. The CDR3 DNA follows: TGTGCCAGCAGTTACTCGCATCGGACTCTACACGAGCAGTACTTC. This chain joins TRBV6-5 and TRBJ2-7; D is possibly TRBD2 (5 bases). Trimming removed 0 bases at V and 5 bases at J, with 14 bases between. Germline V gives CDR1 MNHEY, CDR2 SVGAGI. This CDR3 has 15 amino acids.

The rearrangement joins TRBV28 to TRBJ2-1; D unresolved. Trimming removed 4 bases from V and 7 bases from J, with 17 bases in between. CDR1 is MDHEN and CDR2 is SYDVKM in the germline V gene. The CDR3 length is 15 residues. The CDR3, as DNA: TGTGCCAGCAGTTCCCCCTGGGCGGAAGGTAATGAGCAGTTCTTC. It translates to CASSSPWAEGNEQFF.

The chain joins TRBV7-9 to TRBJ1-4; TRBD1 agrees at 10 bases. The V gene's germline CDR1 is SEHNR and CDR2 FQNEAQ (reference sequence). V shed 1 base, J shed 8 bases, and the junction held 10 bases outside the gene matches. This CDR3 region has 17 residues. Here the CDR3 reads CASSLEGQGVPHEKLFF. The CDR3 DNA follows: TGTGCCAGCAGCTTAGAAGGACAGGGGGTTCCTCACGAAAAACTGTTTTTT.

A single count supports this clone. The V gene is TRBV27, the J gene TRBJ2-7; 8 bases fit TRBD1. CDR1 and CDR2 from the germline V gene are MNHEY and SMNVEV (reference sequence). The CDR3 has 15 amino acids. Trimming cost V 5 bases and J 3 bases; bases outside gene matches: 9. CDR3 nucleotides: TGTGCCAGCAGTGTTTCAGGGGGCCTTGGCTACGAGCAGTACTTC. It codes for CASSVSGGLGYEQYF.

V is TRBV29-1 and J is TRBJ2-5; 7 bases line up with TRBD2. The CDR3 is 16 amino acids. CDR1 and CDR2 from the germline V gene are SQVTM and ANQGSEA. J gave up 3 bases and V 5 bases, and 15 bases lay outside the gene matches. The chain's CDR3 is CSVLNPTSPAEETQYF. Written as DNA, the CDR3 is TGCAGCGTTCTCAACCCGACTAGCCCGGCGGAAGAGACCCAGTACTTC.

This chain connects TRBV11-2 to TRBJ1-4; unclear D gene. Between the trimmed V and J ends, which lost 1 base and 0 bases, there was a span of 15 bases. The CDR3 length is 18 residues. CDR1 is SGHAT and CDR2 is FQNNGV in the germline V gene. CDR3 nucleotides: TGTGCCAGCAGCTTAGGCGGTGGAAGTAGGGCAACTAATGAAAAACTGTTTTTT. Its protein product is CASSLGGGSRATNEKLFF.

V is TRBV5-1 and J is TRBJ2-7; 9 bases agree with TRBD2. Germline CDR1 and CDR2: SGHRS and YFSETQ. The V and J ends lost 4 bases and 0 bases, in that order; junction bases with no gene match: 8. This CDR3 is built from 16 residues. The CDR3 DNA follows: TGCGCCAGCAGCCTAATAGCGGGAGAGTTCTCCTACGAGCAGTACTTC. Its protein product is CASSLIAGEFSYEQYF.

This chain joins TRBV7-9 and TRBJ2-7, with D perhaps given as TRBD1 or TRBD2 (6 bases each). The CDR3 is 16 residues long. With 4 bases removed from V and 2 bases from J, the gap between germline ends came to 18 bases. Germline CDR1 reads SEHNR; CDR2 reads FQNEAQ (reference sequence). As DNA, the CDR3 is TGTGCCAGCAGCTCCCACTGGGGGGACACCGCCTACGAGCAGTACTTC. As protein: CASSSHWGDTAYEQYF. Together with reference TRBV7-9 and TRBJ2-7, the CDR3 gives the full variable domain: DTGVSQNPRHKITKRGQNVTFRCDPISEHNRLYWYRQTLGQGPEFLTYFQNEAQLEKSRLLSDRFSAERPKGSFSTLEIQRTEQGDSAMYLCASSSHWGDTAYEQYFGPGTRLTVT.

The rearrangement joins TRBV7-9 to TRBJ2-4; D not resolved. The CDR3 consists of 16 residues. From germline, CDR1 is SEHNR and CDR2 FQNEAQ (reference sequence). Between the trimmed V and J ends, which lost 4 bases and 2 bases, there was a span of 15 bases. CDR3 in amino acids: CASSSPAGLTKNIQYF. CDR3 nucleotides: TGTGCCAGCAGCTCCCCAGCCGGTCTAACCAAAAACATTCAGTACTTC.

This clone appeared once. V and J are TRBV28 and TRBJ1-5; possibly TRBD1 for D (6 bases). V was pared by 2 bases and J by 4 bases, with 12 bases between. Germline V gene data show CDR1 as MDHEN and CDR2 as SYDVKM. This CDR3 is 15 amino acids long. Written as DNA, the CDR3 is TGTGCCAGCAGTTTACTCGGGACAAATAATCAGCCCCAGCATTTT. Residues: CASSLLGTNNQPQHF.

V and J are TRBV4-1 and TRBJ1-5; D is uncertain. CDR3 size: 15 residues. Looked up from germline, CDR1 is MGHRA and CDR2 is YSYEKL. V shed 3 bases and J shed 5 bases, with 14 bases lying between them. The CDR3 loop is CASSQIPDGYQPQHF. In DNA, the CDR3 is TGCGCCAGCAGCCAGATACCGGACGGTTATCAGCCCCAGCATTTT.

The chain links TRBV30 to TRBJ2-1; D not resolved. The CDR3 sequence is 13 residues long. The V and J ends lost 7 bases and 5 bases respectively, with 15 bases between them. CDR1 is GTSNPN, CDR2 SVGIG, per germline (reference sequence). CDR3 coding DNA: TGTGCCTCCCCCTTGTGGACCAACAATGAGCAGTTCTTC. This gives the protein CASPLWTNNEQFF. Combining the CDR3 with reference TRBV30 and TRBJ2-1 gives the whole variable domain SQTIHQWPATLVQPVGSPLSLECTVEGTSNPNLYWYRQAAGRGLQLLFYSVGIGQISSEVPQNLSASRPQDRQFILSSKKLLLSDSGFYLCASPLWTNNEQFFGPGTRLTVL.

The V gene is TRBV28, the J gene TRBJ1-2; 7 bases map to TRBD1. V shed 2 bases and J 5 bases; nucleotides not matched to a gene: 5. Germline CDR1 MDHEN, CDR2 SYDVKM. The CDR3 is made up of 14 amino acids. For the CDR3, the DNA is TGTGCCAGCAGTTTAGTAGACAGGGAGTATGGCTACACCTTC. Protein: CASSLVDREYGYTF.

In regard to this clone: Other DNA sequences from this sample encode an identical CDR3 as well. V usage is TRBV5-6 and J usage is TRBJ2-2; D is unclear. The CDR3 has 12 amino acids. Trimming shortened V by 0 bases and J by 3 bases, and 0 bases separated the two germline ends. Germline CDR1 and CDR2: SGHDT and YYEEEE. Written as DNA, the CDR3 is TGTGCCAGCAGCTTGGACACCGGGGAGCTGTTTTTT. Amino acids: CASSLDTGELFF.

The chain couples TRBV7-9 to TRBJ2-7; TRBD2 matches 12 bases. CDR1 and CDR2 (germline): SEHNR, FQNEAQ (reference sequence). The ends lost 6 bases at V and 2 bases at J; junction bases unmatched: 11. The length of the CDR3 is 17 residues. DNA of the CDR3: TGTGCCAGCAGTTTTCCAACTCTAGCGGGAGGGGCCTACGAGCAGTACTTC. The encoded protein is CASSFPTLAGGAYEQYF.

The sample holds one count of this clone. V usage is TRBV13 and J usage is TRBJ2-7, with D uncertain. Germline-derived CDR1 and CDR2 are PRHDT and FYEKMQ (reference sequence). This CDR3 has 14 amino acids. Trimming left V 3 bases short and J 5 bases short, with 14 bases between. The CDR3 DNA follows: TGTGCCAGCAGCTTTTCTGGCGGTTTGGACGAGCAGTACTTC. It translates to CASSFSGGLDEQYF.

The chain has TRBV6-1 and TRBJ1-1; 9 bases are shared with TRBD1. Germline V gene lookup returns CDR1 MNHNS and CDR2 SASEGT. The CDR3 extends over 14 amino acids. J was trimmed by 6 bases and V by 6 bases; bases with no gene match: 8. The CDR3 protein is CASRDRGRDAEAFF. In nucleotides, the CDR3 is TGTGCCAGCAGGGACAGGGGCAGGGACGCTGAAGCTTTCTTT.

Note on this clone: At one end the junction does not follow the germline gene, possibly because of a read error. The CDR3 loop reads CASSLGQGEAYEQYF. CDR3 bases: TGTGCTAGCAGCTTGGGACAGGGGGAGGCCTACGAGCAGTACTTC. This rearrangement joins TRBV7-7 to TRBJ2-7; 11 nucleotides agree with TRBD1. The germline V gene encodes CDR1 SSHAT and CDR2 FNYEAQ (reference sequence). There are 15 residues in the CDR3.

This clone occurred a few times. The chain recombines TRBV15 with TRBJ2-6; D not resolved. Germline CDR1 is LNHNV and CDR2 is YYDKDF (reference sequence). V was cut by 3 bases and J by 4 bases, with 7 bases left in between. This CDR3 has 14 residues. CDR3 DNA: TGTGCCACCAGCAGTAGTCTAGGGGCCAACGTCCTGACTTTC. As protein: CATSSSLGANVLTF.

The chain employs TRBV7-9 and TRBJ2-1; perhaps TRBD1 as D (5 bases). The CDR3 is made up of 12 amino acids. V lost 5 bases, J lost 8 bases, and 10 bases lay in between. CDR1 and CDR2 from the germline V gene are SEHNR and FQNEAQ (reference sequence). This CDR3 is CASSGAWDEQFF. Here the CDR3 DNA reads TGTGCCAGCAGCGGGGCTTGGGATGAGCAGTTCTTC.

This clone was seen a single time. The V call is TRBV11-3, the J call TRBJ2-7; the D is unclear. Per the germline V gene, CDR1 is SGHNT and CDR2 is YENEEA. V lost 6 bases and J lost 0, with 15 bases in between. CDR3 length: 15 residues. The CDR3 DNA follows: TGTGCCAGCAGGGAAGGAGACTCTAGCTCCTACGAGCAGTACTTC. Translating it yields CASREGDSSSYEQYF. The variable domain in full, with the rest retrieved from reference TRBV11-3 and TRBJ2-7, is EAGVVQSPRYKIIEKKQPVAFWCNPISGHNTLYWYLQNLGQGPELLIRYENEEAVDDSQLPKDRFSAERLKGVDSTLKIQPAELGDSAVYLCASREGDSSSYEQYFGPGTRLTVT.

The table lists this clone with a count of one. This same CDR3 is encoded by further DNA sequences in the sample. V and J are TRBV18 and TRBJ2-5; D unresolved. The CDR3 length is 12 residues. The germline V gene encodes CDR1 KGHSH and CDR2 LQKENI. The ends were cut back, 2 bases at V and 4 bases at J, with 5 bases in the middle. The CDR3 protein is CASSPSGETQYF. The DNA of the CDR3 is TGTGCCAGCTCACCATCGGGAGAGACCCAGTACTTC.

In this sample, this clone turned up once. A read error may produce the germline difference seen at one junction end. CDR3 nucleotides: TGTGCTAGCAGCTCCGGACTAGCGGCCTACAATGAGCAGTTCTTC. Amino acid sequence: CASSSGLAAYNEQFF. The V gene is TRBV7-7, the J gene TRBJ2-1; 10 bases align to TRBD2. The CDR3 spans 15 residues. Germline assignment: CDR1 SSHAT and CDR2 FNYEAQ (reference sequence). Filled out from reference TRBV7-7 and TRBJ2-1, the complete variable domain reads GAGVSQSPRYKVTKRGQDVTLRCDPISSHATLYWYQQALGQGPEFLTYFNYEAQPDKSGLPSDRFSAERPEGSISTLTIQRTEQRDSAMYRCASSSGLAAYNEQFFGPGTRLTVL.